The source of this TCR beta chain is a study of post-analysis software for immune sequencing data. CDR3 length: 17 amino acids. Trimming removed 1 base from V and 5 bases from J, with 19 bases in between. From germline, CDR1 is SGHVS and CDR2 FQNEAQ. Unique molecular identifiers were carried by the TCR beta cDNA libraries. TCRdb analysed the PCR reads with MiXCR anew, one entry per CDR3 protein. This sample has about 540,000 distinct CDR3 sequences, with around 31% found just once. On this clonotype: Its antigen is not identified.

Study conclusions and caveats: Patients used about five TRBV segments, including TRBV5-6, TRBV5-1 and TRBV20-1, more often than controls.

Material for sequencing was blood. This clonotype was obtained from a girl aged 2-17 years with multiple sclerosis. This sequence joins TRBV7-8 and TRBJ2-3, with D possibly matching TRBD2 (6 bases). CDR3 in DNA: TGTGCCAGCAGCTTAGGTCCCGGGGGACGAGATGGAGATACGCAGTATTTT. It translates to CASSLGPGGRDGDTQYF.